A selection of T cell receptor beta chains follows, all from one sample in a study of blood T cell repertoires in COVID-19. Some clones are missing from TCRdb's copy, which holds only in-frame ones; the method was immunoSEQ multiplex PCR. This table holds around 95,000 clones, approximately 93% found once. The sample consisted of peripheral blood. These receptors were taken from a man aged 45-65 years with active COVID-19. CDR3s include the opening cysteine and the closing phenylalanine or tryptophan. Each record gives: D gene, CDR3 length, V gene, J gene, clone size, CDR3 protein, CDR3 DNA. A D gene is named only where the DNA matches it firmly. The listing skips clone size in some rows; elsewhere it reads once, few, many or a size class.

TRBD1	17	TRBV3-1/TRBV3-2	TRBJ1-3	-	CASSQDRGRGPGNTIYF	TGTGCCAGCAGCCAAGATCGGGGCAGGGGGCCGGGAAACACCATATATTTT
-	14	TRBV2	TRBJ2-2	few	CASGVSENTGELFF	TGTGCCAGCGGAGTTTCGGAGAACACCGGGGAGCTGTTTTTT
-	14	TRBV6-1	TRBJ1-5	-	CASREVISNQPQHF	TGTGCCAGCAGGGAAGTAATTAGCAATCAGCCCCAGCATTTT
-	21	TRBV6-6	TRBJ2-4	once	CASSRVLRGSQIALAKNIQYF	TGTGCCAGCAGCCGAGTACTCAGGGGTTCGCAGATAGCCCTAGCCAAAAACATTCAGTACTTC
-	14	TRBV7-2	TRBJ1-1	-	CASRLRGLETEAFF	TGTGCCAGCAGATTAAGGGGACTGGAGACTGAAGCTTTCTTT
TRBD1	15	TRBV18	TRBJ1-1	once	CASSPTNTGDTEAFF	TGTGCCAGCTCACCAACAAATACAGGGGACACTGAAGCTTTCTTT
-	13	TRBV19	TRBJ2-3	-	CASTQGSTDTQYF	TGTGCCAGTACGCAGGGGAGCACAGATACGCAGTATTTT
-	12	TRBV6-1	TRBJ2-7	-	CASSESGYEQYF	TGTGCCAGCAGTGAATCGGGCTACGAGCAGTACTTC
-	16	TRBV19	TRBJ1-6	-	CASSPPGGGLNSPLHF	TGTGCCAGTAGTCCCCCCGGGGGGGGGCTCAATTCACCCCTCCACTTT
-	15	TRBV7-2	TRBJ2-2	-	CASSLAGAGTGELFF	TGTGCCAGCAGCTTGGCAGGGGCAGGAACCGGGGAGCTGTTTTTT
TRBD2	17	TRBV7-9	TRBJ2-3	few	CASSYMTSGVRTDTQYF	TGTGCCAGCAGCTATATGACTAGCGGGGTGCGCACAGATACGCAGTATTTT
-	17	TRBV21-1	TRBJ2-1	-	CASSKVPRPSSYNEQFF	TGTGCCAGCAGCAAAGTACCCAGGCCGAGCTCCTACAATGAGCAGTTCTTC
TRBD2	16	TRBV7-3	TRBJ2-1	-	CASSPRLAGGTNEQFF	TGTGCCAGCAGCCCCAGACTAGCGGGGGGGACCAATGAGCAGTTCTTC
TRBD2	16	TRBV11-2	TRBJ2-5	-	CASSEPPRTSVETQYF	TGTGCCAGCAGCGAACCCCCCCGGACTAGCGTGGAGACCCAGTACTTC
TRBD1	13	TRBV7-9	TRBJ1-4	-	CASAGTGNEKLFF	TGTGCCAGTGCCGGGACAGGGAATGAAAAACTGTTTTTT
-	11	TRBV18	TRBJ2-2	-	CASSPGGELFF	TGTGCCAGCTCACCCGGCGGGGAGCTGTTTTTT
-	15	TRBV4-1	TRBJ1-1	-	CASSFEQGLNTEAFF	TGCGCCAGCAGCTTCGAACAGGGATTGAACACTGAAGCTTTCTTT
TRBD2	16	TRBV7-7	TRBJ2-1	-	CASSRSSGDSYNEQFF	TGTGCCAGCAGCCGTTCTAGCGGGGACTCCTACAATGAGCAGTTCTTC
TRBD1	14	TRBV2	TRBJ1-3	few	CASTTGVSGNTIYF	TGTGCCAGCACCACAGGGGTCTCTGGAAACACCATATATTTT
-	14	TRBV3-1/TRBV3-2	TRBJ2-5	-	CASSQGPRRETQYF	TGTGCCAGCAGCCAAGGGCCCCGGCGGGAGACCCAGTACTTC
-	13	TRBV11-2	TRBJ2-7	-	CASSLSAVYEQYF	TGTGCCAGCAGCTTAAGCGCGGTCTACGAGCAGTACTTC
-	16	TRBV5-1	TRBJ1-4	-	CASSPLSGFSTEKLFF	TGCGCCAGCAGCCCCTTGTCGGGGTTCTCGACTGAAAAACTGTTTTTT
-	14	TRBV29-1	TRBJ2-2	-	CSVQTPQGTGELFF	TGCAGCGTCCAAACCCCCCAGGGCACCGGGGAGCTGTTTTTT
-	14	TRBV7-2	TRBJ2-5	once	CASSSGQSQETQYF	TGTGCCAGCAGCTCCGGACAGTCCCAAGAGACCCAGTACTTC
-	13	TRBV7-9	TRBJ1-2	-	CASSHTVDYGYTF	TGTGCCAGCAGCCATACAGTAGACTATGGCTACACCTTC
-	13	TRBV6-5	TRBJ2-3	-	CASSYSGADTQYF	TGTGCCAGCAGTTACTCCGGGGCAGATACGCAGTATTTT
-	17	TRBV9	TRBJ2-3	-	CASSGTRQRGPTDTQYF	TGTGCCAGCAGCGGGACCCGCCAGCGCGGGCCAACAGATACGCAGTATTTT
-	14	TRBV5-1	TRBJ2-3	once	CASSLITTSGPQYF	TGCGCCAGCAGCTTGATAACCACCAGTGGTCCGCAGTATTTT
TRBD2	18	TRBV5-1	TRBJ2-3	once	CASSLTTSGRGGTDTQYF	TGCGCCAGCAGCTTGACGACTAGCGGGAGGGGGGGCACAGATACGCAGTATTTT
-	14	TRBV2	TRBJ1-5	-	CASSGSSWNQPQHF	TGTGCCAGCAGTGGAAGCTCTTGGAATCAGCCCCAGCATTTT
TRBD2	14	TRBV20-1	TRBJ2-3	-	CSASPGTTRDTQYF	TGCAGTGCTAGTCCCGGGACTACGAGAGATACGCAGTATTTT
-	13	TRBV12-3/TRBV12-4	TRBJ1-5	-	CASSLSENQPQHF	TGTGCCAGCAGTTTATCGGAGAATCAGCCCCAGCATTTT
TRBD2	14	TRBV6-6	TRBJ2-1	-	CASNGLAGENEQFF	TGTGCCAGCAATGGACTAGCGGGAGAGAATGAGCAGTTCTTC
TRBD1	17	TRBV29-1	TRBJ2-2	-	CSVYQLPDRGNTGELFF	TGCAGCGTTTACCAACTGCCAGACAGGGGGAACACCGGGGAGCTGTTTTTT
TRBD1	16	TRBV5-1	TRBJ2-4	-	CASSRGQGAGKNIQYF	TGCGCCAGCAGTAGGGGACAGGGGGCCGGAAAAAACATTCAGTACTTC
-	14	TRBV7-2	TRBJ2-5	-	CASTLAVTQETQYF	TGTGCCAGCACCCTCGCGGTTACCCAAGAGACCCAGTACTTC
-	15	TRBV7-2	TRBJ1-5	-	CASSLEGIGNQPQHF	TGTGCCAGCAGCTTAGAGGGGATAGGCAATCAGCCCCAGCATTTT
TRBD1	15	TRBV6-2/TRBV6-3	TRBJ2-4	-	CASSAPRTGKNIQYF	TGTGCCAGCAGCGCCCCTAGGACAGGGAAAAACATTCAGTACTTC
-	16	TRBV5-1	TRBJ2-1	-	CASSLVPGRGDNEQFF	TGCGCCAGCAGCTTGGTCCCAGGGCGCGGGGACAATGAGCAGTTCTTC
-	14	TRBV18	TRBJ1-1	-	CASSPMTRNTEAFF	TGTGCCAGCTCACCTATGACACGTAACACTGAAGCTTTCTTT
-	15	TRBV5-1	TRBJ1-6	-	CASSLGHVQNSPLHF	TGCGCCAGCAGCCTGGGACACGTACAGAATTCACCCCTCCACTTT
-	15	TRBV4-2	TRBJ2-2	-	CASSQASRVTGELFF	TGTGCCAGCAGCCAAGCCTCGAGGGTCACCGGGGAGCTGTTTTTT
TRBD2	15	TRBV6-5	TRBJ2-5	once	CASSYKSSGSETQYF	TGTGCCAGCAGTTACAAGTCTAGCGGGAGTGAGACCCAGTACTTC
TRBD1	15	TRBV18	TRBJ1-2	-	CASSPSGQGASGYTF	TGTGCCAGCTCACCCTCAGGACAGGGGGCGTCGGGCTACACCTTC
TRBD1	13	TRBV5-1	TRBJ2-1	-	CASNGQGNNEQFF	TGCGCCAGCAACGGACAGGGGAACAATGAGCAGTTCTTC
-	14	TRBV6-5	TRBJ1-3	-	CASIRTATGNTIYF	TGTGCCAGCATTCGGACAGCTACTGGAAACACCATATATTTT
TRBD2	15	TRBV4-1	TRBJ2-3	-	CASSQTSGETDTQYF	TGCGCCAGCAGCCAGACTAGCGGGGAAACAGATACGCAGTATTTT
-	13	TRBV11-2	TRBJ2-7	-	CASSFRQRDEQYF	TGTGCCAGCAGCTTCCGTCAGCGGGACGAGCAGTACTTC
TRBD1	17	TRBV5-4	TRBJ1-6	-	CASSLAAGQGGNSPLHF	TGTGCCAGCAGCTTGGCGGCAGGGCAGGGGGGTAATTCACCCCTCCACTTT
TRBD2	16	TRBV5-5	TRBJ2-1	-	CASSPPGLAGHNEQFF	TGTGCCAGCAGCCCTCCGGGACTAGCGGGACATAATGAGCAGTTCTTC
-	13	TRBV4-1	TRBJ2-5	-	CASSLGRKETQYF	TGCGCCAGCAGCCTGGGGAGAAAAGAGACCCAGTACTTC
-	13	TRBV30	TRBJ1-2	once	CACLEAPGYGYTF	TGTGCCTGTTTGGAGGCCCCGGGGTATGGCTACACCTTC
TRBD1	15	TRBV6-5	TRBJ1-3	-	CASSYGDSSGNTIYF	TGTGCCAGCAGTTACGGGGACAGCTCTGGAAACACCATATATTTT
TRBD1	16	TRBV19	TRBJ1-2	-	CASRDERTGSNYGYTF	TGTGCCAGCAGGGATGAGAGGACAGGATCGAACTATGGCTACACCTTC
TRBD2	16	TRBV18	TRBJ2-2	once	CASSPRAGANTGELFF	TGTGCCAGCTCACCACGGGCGGGGGCGAACACCGGGGAGCTGTTTTTT
TRBD2	17	TRBV5-4	TRBJ2-1	-	CASSLPLAGGLYNEQFF	TGTGCCAGCAGCTTGCCCTTAGCGGGAGGGCTTTACAATGAGCAGTTCTTC
-	14	TRBV3-1/TRBV3-2	TRBJ2-5	-	CASSRGTGFQTQYF	TGTGCCAGCAGCCGAGGAACAGGGTTTCAGACCCAGTACTTC